Listed below are T cell receptor beta chains from one sample, sequenced in a study of shared clonotypes between healthy human individuals. The method was immunoSEQ multiplex PCR; TCRdb's version includes in-frame clones alone and lacks a portion of them. Of 300,000 to 400,000 clones in the sample, around 67% were seen once. Sequencing input: memory CD4+ T cells sorted from blood. Source of these receptors: a man between 25 and 39 years old in good health. Each CDR3 is given with its conserved first and last residue. D genes are given only for firm matches. Only some rows state a clone size, as once, few, many or a class for expanded clones.

v_call: TRBV11-2; clone_size: -; d_call: -; j_call: TRBJ2-5; cdr3_nt: TGTGCCAGCAGCGCCCGGGGGACCCAGTACTTC; cdr3_aa: CASSARGTQYF
v_call: TRBV7-9; clone_size: -; d_call: -; j_call: TRBJ2-2; cdr3_nt: TGTGCCAGCAGCTTAGGGCTAGAAAGAACCGGGGAGCTGTTTTTT; cdr3_aa: CASSLGLERTGELFF
v_call: TRBV18; clone_size: -; d_call: -; j_call: TRBJ2-7; cdr3_nt: TGTGCCAGCTCACCCCGGGGGAGCGGCTCTGACGAGCAGTACTTC; cdr3_aa: CASSPRGSGSDEQYF
v_call: TRBV15; clone_size: few; d_call: -; j_call: TRBJ1-2; cdr3_nt: TGTGCCACCAGTATCCGGGACACCCATGGCTACACCTTC; cdr3_aa: CATSIRDTHGYTF
v_call: TRBV18; clone_size: -; d_call: -; j_call: TRBJ1-1; cdr3_nt: TGTGCCAGCTCACGAGGCACCCAGAACACTGAAGCTTTCTTT; cdr3_aa: CASSRGTQNTEAFF
v_call: TRBV11-2; clone_size: -; d_call: -; j_call: TRBJ2-1; cdr3_nt: TGTGCCAGCAGCCAGGGCGGGAATGAGCAGTTCTTC; cdr3_aa: CASSQGGNEQFF
v_call: TRBV11-2; clone_size: few; d_call: -; j_call: TRBJ1-1; cdr3_nt: TGTGCCAGCAGCGAAGCATTTGGCACTGAAGCTTTCTTT; cdr3_aa: CASSEAFGTEAFF
v_call: TRBV28; clone_size: -; d_call: -; j_call: TRBJ2-7; cdr3_nt: TGTGCCAGCAGTGCCCCGGGACGCGGCTTCTACGAGCAGTACTTC; cdr3_aa: CASSAPGRGFYEQYF
v_call: TRBV19; clone_size: -; d_call: -; j_call: TRBJ2-3; cdr3_nt: TGTGCCAGTAGCCCGGTCGTTCGGACCACAGATACGCAGTATTTT; cdr3_aa: CASSPVVRTTDTQYF
v_call: TRBV11-2; clone_size: -; d_call: -; j_call: TRBJ1-5; cdr3_nt: TGTGCCAGCAGCTTACAGGGTCATAGCAATCAGCCCCAGCATTTT; cdr3_aa: CASSLQGHSNQPQHF
v_call: TRBV9; clone_size: -; d_call: TRBD2; j_call: TRBJ2-3; cdr3_nt: TGTGCCAGCAGCGTAAATATCGGGGCGGGAGCAGGGGATACGCAGTATTTT; cdr3_aa: CASSVNIGAGAGDTQYF
v_call: TRBV10-1; clone_size: -; d_call: TRBD1; j_call: TRBJ2-7; cdr3_nt: TGCGCCAGCAGTGGCCGGGACAGGGCCTACTACGAGCAGTACTTC; cdr3_aa: CASSGRDRAYYEQYF
v_call: TRBV28; clone_size: -; d_call: -; j_call: TRBJ2-5; cdr3_nt: TGTGCCAGCAGCTTAGGGGGTAGACAGCAAGAGACCCAGTACTTC; cdr3_aa: CASSLGGRQQETQYF
v_call: TRBV6-1; clone_size: -; d_call: -; j_call: TRBJ2-7; cdr3_nt: TGTGCCAGCAGTGAAGCGCACAGAATCTACGAGCAGTACTTC; cdr3_aa: CASSEAHRIYEQYF
v_call: TRBV28; clone_size: -; d_call: -; j_call: TRBJ2-1; cdr3_nt: TGTGCCAGCAGACGGAGTGGGGGTGGACTCTACAATGAGCAGTTCTTC; cdr3_aa: CASRRSGGGLYNEQFF
v_call: TRBV5-1; clone_size: once; d_call: TRBD1; j_call: TRBJ1-2; cdr3_nt: TGCGCCAGCAGCCCGGACAGGGGAGGCAACTATGGCTACACCTTC; cdr3_aa: CASSPDRGGNYGYTF
v_call: TRBV5-1; clone_size: -; d_call: TRBD1; j_call: TRBJ2-5; cdr3_nt: TGCGCCAGCAGCTTTGACAGGGGGATCCCGCAGGTGACCCAGTACTTC; cdr3_aa: CASSFDRGIPQVTQYF
v_call: TRBV5-5; clone_size: -; d_call: -; j_call: TRBJ1-1; cdr3_nt: TGTGCCAGCACCCCGGGGGGGAGTGACGGTTTCACTGAAGCTTTCTTT; cdr3_aa: CASTPGGSDGFTEAFF